This T cell receptor (beta chain) originates from a study of blood T cells in healthy people across ages. Concerning this clonotype: As yet, its antigen is unknown.

Broader study findings: It was held that the diversity estimates obtained from one million T cells were underestimates.

Alongside a J-beta primer mix, a sample-barcoded 5' primer served in a second PCR lasting roughly 6 to 11 cycles. A template-switch adaptor containing 12 random nucleotides labeled each cDNA molecule. TCRdb ran MiXCR on the 5' RACE reads and lists one entry per CDR3 protein. Among about 720,000 distinct CDR3 sequences listed, roughly 25% were seen once. Looked up from germline, CDR1 is LNHDA and CDR2 is SQIVND (reference sequence). This CDR3 has 11 residues. V lost 7 bases and J 5 bases, leaving 8 bases between the germline ends. These data were also filed under a second study, of T cells of mothers and their children.

The sequencing input was blood. V is TRBV19 and J is TRBJ1-1; D is perhaps TRBD1 (5 bases). The sequence derives from a boy younger than 18 in good health. CDR3 protein: CASKGSTEAFF. The CDR3 coding sequence is TGTGCCAGTAAGGGGAGTACTGAAGCTTTCTTT. The full variable domain, completed using reference TRBV19 and TRBJ1-1, is DGGITQSPKYLFRKEGQNVTLSCEQNLNHDAMYWYRQDPGQGLRLIYYSQIVNDFQKGDIAEGYSVSREKKESFPLTVTSAQKNPTAFYLCASKGSTEAFFGQGTRLTVV.